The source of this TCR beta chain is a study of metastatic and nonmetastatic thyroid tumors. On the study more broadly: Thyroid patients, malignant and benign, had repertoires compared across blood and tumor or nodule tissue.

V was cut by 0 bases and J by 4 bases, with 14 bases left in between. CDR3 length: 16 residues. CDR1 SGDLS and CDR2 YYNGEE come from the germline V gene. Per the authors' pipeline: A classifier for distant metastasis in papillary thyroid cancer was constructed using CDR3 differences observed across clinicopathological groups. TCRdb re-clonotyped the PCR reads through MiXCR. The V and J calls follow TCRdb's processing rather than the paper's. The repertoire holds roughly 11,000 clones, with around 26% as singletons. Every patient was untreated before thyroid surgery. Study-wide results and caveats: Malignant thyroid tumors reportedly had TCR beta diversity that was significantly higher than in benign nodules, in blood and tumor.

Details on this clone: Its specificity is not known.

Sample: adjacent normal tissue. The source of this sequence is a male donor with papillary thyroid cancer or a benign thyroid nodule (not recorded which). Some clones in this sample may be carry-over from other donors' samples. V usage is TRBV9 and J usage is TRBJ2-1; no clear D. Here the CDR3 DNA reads TGTGCCAGCAGCGTAGCAAACTTAGAACCTTACAATGAGCAGTTCTTC. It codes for CASSVANLEPYNEQFF.